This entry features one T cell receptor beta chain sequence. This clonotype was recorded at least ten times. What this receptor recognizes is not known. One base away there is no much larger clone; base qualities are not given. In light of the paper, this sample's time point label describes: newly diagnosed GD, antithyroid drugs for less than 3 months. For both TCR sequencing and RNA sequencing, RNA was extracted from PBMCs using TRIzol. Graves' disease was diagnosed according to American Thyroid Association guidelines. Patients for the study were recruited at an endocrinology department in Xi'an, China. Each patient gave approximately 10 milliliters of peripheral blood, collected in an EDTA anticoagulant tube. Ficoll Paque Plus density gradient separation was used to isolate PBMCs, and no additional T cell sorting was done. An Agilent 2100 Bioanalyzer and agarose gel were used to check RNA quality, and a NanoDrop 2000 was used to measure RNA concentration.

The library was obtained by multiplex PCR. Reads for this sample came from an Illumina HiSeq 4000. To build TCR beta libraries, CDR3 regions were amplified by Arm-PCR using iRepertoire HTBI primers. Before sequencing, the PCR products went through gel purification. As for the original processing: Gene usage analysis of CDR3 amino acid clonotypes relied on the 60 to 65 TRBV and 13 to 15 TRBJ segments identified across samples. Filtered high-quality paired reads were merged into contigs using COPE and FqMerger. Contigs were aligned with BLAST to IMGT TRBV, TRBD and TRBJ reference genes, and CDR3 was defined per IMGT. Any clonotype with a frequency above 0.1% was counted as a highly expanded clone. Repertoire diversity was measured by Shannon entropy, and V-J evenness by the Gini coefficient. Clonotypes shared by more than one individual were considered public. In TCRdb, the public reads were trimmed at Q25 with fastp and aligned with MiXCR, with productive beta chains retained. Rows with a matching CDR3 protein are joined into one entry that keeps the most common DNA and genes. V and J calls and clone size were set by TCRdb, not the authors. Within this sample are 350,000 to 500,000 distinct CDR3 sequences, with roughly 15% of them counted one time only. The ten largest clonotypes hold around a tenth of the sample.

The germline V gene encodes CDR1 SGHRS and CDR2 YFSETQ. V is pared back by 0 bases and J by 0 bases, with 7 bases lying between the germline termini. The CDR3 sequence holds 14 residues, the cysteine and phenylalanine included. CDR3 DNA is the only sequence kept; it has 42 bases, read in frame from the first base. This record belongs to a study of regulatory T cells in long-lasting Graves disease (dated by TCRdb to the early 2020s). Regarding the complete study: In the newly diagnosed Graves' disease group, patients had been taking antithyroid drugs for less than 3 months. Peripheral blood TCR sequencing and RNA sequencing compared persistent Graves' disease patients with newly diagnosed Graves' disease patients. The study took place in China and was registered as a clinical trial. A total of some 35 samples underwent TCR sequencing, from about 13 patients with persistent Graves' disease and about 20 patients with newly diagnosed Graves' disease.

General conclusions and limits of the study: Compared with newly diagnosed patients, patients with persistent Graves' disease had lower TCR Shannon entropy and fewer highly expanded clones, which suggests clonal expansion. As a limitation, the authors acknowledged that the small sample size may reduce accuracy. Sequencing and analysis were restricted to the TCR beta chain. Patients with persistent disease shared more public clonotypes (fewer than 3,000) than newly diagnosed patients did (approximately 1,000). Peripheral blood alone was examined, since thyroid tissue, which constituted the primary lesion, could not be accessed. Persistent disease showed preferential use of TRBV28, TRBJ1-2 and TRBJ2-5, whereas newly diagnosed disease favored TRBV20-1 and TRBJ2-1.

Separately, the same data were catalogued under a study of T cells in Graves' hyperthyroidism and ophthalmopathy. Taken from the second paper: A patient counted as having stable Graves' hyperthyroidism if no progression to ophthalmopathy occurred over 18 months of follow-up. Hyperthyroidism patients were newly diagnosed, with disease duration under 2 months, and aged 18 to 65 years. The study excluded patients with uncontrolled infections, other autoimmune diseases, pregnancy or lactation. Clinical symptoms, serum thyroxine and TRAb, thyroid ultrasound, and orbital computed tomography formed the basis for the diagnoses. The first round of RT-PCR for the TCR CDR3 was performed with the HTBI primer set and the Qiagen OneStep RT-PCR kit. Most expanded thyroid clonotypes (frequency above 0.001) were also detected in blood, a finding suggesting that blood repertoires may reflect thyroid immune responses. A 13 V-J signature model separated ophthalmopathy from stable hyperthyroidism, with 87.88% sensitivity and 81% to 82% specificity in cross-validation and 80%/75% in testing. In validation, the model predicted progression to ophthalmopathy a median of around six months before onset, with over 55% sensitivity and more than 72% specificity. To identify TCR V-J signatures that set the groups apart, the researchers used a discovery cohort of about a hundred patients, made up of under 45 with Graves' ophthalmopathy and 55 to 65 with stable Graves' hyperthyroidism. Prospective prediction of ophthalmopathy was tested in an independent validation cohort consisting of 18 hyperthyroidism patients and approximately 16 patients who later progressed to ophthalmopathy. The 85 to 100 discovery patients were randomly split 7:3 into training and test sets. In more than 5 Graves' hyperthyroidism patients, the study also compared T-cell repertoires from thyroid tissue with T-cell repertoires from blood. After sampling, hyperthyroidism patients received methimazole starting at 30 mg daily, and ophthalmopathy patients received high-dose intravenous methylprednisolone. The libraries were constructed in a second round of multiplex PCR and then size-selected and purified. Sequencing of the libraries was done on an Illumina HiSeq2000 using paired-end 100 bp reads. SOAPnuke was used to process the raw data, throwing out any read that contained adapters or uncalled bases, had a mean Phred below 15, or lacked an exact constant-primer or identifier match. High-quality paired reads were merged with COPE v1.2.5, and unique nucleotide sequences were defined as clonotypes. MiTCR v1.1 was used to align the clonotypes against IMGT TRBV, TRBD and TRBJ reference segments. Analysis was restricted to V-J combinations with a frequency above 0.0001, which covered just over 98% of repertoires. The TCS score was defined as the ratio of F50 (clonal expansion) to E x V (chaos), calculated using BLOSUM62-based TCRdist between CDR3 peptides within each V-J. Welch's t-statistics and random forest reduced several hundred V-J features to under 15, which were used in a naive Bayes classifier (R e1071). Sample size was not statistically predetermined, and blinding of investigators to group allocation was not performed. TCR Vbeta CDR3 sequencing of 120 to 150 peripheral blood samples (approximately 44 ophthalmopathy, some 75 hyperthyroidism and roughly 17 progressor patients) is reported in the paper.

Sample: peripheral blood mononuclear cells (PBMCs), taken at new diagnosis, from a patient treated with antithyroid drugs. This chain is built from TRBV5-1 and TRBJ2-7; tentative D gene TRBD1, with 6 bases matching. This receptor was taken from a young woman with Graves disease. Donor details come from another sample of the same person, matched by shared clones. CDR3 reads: CASSLVDSSYEQYF. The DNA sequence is TGCGCCAGCAGCTTGGTGGACAGCTCCTACGAGCAGTACTTC.